Below are 23 T cell receptor beta chains sequenced from a single sample in a study of graft-versus-host responses after intestinal transplantation. Method: immunoSEQ multiplex PCR; TCRdb's copy keeps in-frame clones and lacks some. The sample contains roughly 110,000 clones, roughly 86% of which appear only once. Their specific antigens are unknown. This specimen consisted of unstimulated CD4+ T cells sorted from spleen or lymph node cells, obtained before transplant. Receptors originate from a human donor who was the organ donor for an intestinal transplant.

CDR3 nucleotide sequence: TGTGCCAGCAGCCAGAGCTGGACAGGGGACACCCAGGGAGAAAAACTGTTTTTT. Protein product: CASSQSWTGDTQGEKLFF. The chain recombines TRBV7-9 with TRBJ1-4; 9 positions match TRBD1. The germline gives CDR1 SEHNR, CDR2 FQNEAQ (reference sequence). The CDR3 spans 18 residues. V dropped 5 bases and J dropped 8; count of bases not matched to a gene: 18.

J is TRBJ2-7 and V is TRBV25-1; tentatively, D is TRBD2 (6 bases). Trimming removed 4 bases at V and 0 bases at J, with 7 bases between. This CDR3 contains 13 residues. CDR1 is MGHDK, CDR2 SYGVNS, per germline. The DNA for the CDR3 is TGTGCCAGCAGTGGCGGGATCTCCTACGAGCAGTACTTC. It specifies CASSGGISYEQYF.

The gene calls are TRBV18 and TRBJ1-4; unclear D gene. From germline, CDR1 is KGHSH and CDR2 LQKENI. The CDR3 consists of 13 residues. Deletions cut 5 bases from V and 8 bases from J, with 12 bases between. CDR3 sequence: CASSKSFSEKLFF. In nucleotides, the CDR3 is TGTGCCAGCTCAAAGAGTTTTTCGGAAAAACTGTTTTTT.

J is TRBJ1-2 and V is TRBV6-6, with D possibly being TRBD1 (6 bases). With 2 bases removed from V and 3 bases from J, the gap between germline ends came to 10 bases. This CDR3 contains 14 residues. Germline loops: CDR1 MNHNY, CDR2 SVGAGI (reference sequence). The CDR3 nucleotides are TGTGCCAGCAGTTACAGGGGGTCTGACTATGGCTACACCTTC. It codes for CASSYRGSDYGYTF.

The chain combines TRBV18 with TRBJ2-7; no firm D call. The length of the CDR3 is 13 residues. Trimming took off 3 bases at V and 4 bases at J, with 10 bases between the two ends. Germline CDR1 KGHSH, CDR2 LQKENI. CDR3 loop: CASSPRTEYEQYF. CDR3 nucleotide sequence: TGTGCCAGCTCACCCCGGACCGAGTACGAGCAGTACTTC.

The chain combines TRBV19 with TRBJ2-3, with D perhaps TRBD1 or TRBD2 (5 bases each). V dropped 5 bases and J dropped 0 bases, with 15 bases sitting between them. CDR1 is LNHDA, CDR2 SQIVND, per germline (reference sequence). CDR3 length: 16 residues. CDR3: CASSVYPGGSTDTQYF. Written as DNA, the CDR3 is TGTGCCAGTAGTGTGTACCCTGGGGGAAGCACAGATACGCAGTATTTT.

This clone was detected a few times. This sequence joins TRBV6-1 and TRBJ1-4, with 12 bases fitting TRBD1. Trimming removed 1 base from V and 4 bases from J; junction bases left unmatched: 7. Germline-derived CDR1 and CDR2 are MNHNS and SASEGT. The CDR3 is 18 residues long. The CDR3 region is CASSEDEGQGASNEKLFF. CDR3 DNA sequence: TGTGCCAGCAGTGAAGATGAGGGACAGGGGGCAAGTAATGAAAAACTGTTTTTT.

This clone was detected a few times. The rearrangement uses TRBV27 and TRBJ2-2; TRBD1 matches 9 bases. Germline-derived CDR1 and CDR2 are MNHEY and SMNVEV (reference sequence). CDR3 length: 14 residues. V shed 7 bases, J shed 5 bases, and the junction held 5 bases outside the gene matches. The CDR3 loop reads CASNRDRATGELFF. CDR3 bases: TGTGCCAGCAACCGGGACAGGGCGACCGGGGAGCTGTTTTTT.

The V gene is TRBV6-5, the J gene TRBJ1-3, with D hard to call. CDR3 length: 15 residues. Per the germline V gene, CDR1 is MNHEY and CDR2 is SVGAGI. The V end lost 6 bases, the J end lost 4 bases, and 16 bases lay between the germline ends. CDR3 loop: CASRRTWGPGNTIYF. Written as DNA, the CDR3 is TGTGCCAGCAGGCGGACCTGGGGTCCCGGAAACACCATATATTTT.

The chain employs TRBV27 and TRBJ1-6; D is unresolved. CDR1 and CDR2 from the germline V gene are MNHEY and SMNVEV (reference sequence). V was shortened by 2 bases and J by 5 bases, with 10 bases between the two germline ends. The CDR3 is 15 amino acids. CDR3 residues: CASSLGRHHNSPLHF. The CDR3 coding sequence is TGTGCCAGCAGTTTAGGACGGCACCATAATTCACCCCTCCACTTT.

V is TRBV11-3 and J is TRBJ2-5; 10 nucleotides line up with TRBD1. This CDR3 region has 17 residues. The germline V gene has CDR1 SGHNT and CDR2 YENEEA. The V segment lost 4 bases and the J segment 1 base; nucleotides outside the gene matches: 9. The CDR3 coding sequence is TGTGCCAGCAGCTGGGGAGGTGGGACAGGGGTCCAAGAGACCCAGTACTTC. Protein: CASSWGGGTGVQETQYF.

The J gene is TRBJ2-7, the V gene TRBV28, with TRBD2 matching over 9 bases. V trimming: 2 bases; J trimming: 6 bases; junction bases outside the gene matches: 8. This CDR3 has 15 amino acids. Germline V gene lookup returns CDR1 MDHEN and CDR2 SYDVKM. The CDR3 region is CASSLAGGGLTEQYF. The CDR3 coding sequence is TGTGCCAGCAGTTTAGCGGGGGGGGGCTTAACCGAGCAGTACTTC.

The CDR3 region is CASSELGLAGGYEQYF. CDR3 coding DNA: TGTGCCAGCAGTGAACTCGGACTAGCGGGAGGTTACGAGCAGTACTTC. The chain employs TRBV6-1 and TRBJ2-7, with TRBD2 matching 14 bases. After removal of 2 bases from V and 4 bases from J, the junction contained 4 bases not matched to a gene. Germline V CDR1 and CDR2: MNHNS, SASEGT. The CDR3 extends over 16 amino acids.

V usage is TRBV12-5 and J usage is TRBJ1-1; no definite D call. The ends were cut back, 6 bases at V and 3 bases at J, with 5 bases in the middle. There are 11 residues in the CDR3. Germline V gives CDR1 LGHNT, CDR2 FRNRAP. The CDR3 DNA sequence: TGTGCTAGTGGCCGATACACTGAAGCTTTCTTT. Its translation is CASGRYTEAFF. The variable domain in full, completed from reference TRBV12-5 and TRBJ1-1, reads DARVTQTPRHKVTEMGQEVTMRCQPILGHNTVFWYRQTMMQGLELLAYFRNRAPLDDSGMPKDRFSAEMPDATLATLKIQPSEPRDSAVYFCASGRYTEAFFGQGTRLTVV.

This rearrangement joins TRBV19 to TRBJ1-2; D is uncertain. CDR1 LNHDA and CDR2 SQIVND come from the germline V gene (reference sequence). The CDR3 consists of 11 residues. V was clipped by 10 bases and J by 4 bases, with 10 bases between them. CDR3 sequence (DNA): TGTGCCACCTTGAGTGCCTATGGCTACACCTTC. It codes for CATLSAYGYTF.

CDR3 region: CASSLDDRGANEQFF. CDR3 nucleotide sequence: TGTGCCAGCAGCCTCGATGACAGGGGAGCCAATGAGCAGTTCTTC. This rearrangement joins TRBV4-2 to TRBJ2-1, with TRBD1 matching 8 bases. Losses at the gene ends were 4 bases for V and 6 bases for J; bases not matched to a gene: 8. Germline-derived CDR1 and CDR2 are LGHNA and YNFKEQ. The CDR3 contains 15 residues.

V is TRBV15 and J is TRBJ1-6; maybe TRBD1 (5 bases). Germline CDR1 and CDR2: LNHNV and YYDKDF (reference sequence). Between the trimmed V and J ends, which lost 0 bases and 10 bases, there was a span of 16 bases. CDR3 length: 16 amino acids. CDR3 sequence reads: CATSRDQHPRGSPLHF. For the CDR3, the DNA is TGTGCCACCAGCAGAGATCAACACCCTAGGGGATCACCCCTCCACTTT.

The chain employs TRBV6-5 and TRBJ2-3, with D possibly being TRBD1 (5 bases). Germline V gene lookup returns CDR1 MNHEY and CDR2 SVGAGI. Trimming cost V 2 bases and J 8 bases, with 11 bases left between them. The CDR3 totals 13 residues. The CDR3 sequence: CASSYVREGTQYF. CDR3 DNA sequence: TGTGCCAGCAGTTACGTCAGGGAAGGTACGCAGTATTTT.

V usage is TRBV20-1 and J usage is TRBJ2-7; the D is unclear. The germline V gene encodes CDR1 DFQATT and CDR2 SNEGSKA (reference sequence). The CDR3 has 11 amino acids. Trimming cost V 4 bases and J 3 bases, with 7 bases left between them. CDR3 nucleotide sequence: TGCAGTGCTACGTGGGACTACGAGCAGTACTTC. This translates into CSATWDYEQYF.

The V gene is TRBV5-1, the J gene TRBJ1-2; 9 nucleotides align to TRBD1. V shed 4 bases and J 2 bases; nucleotides not matched to a gene: 3. The CDR3 contains 14 residues. Germline V gene lookup returns CDR1 SGHRS and CDR2 YFSETQ. CDR3 protein: CASSVGQGNYGYTF. DNA for the CDR3: TGCGCCAGCAGCGTGGGACAGGGAAACTATGGCTACACCTTC.

This chain uses TRBV5-1 with TRBJ2-5; D is ambiguous. CDR1 and CDR2 (germline): SGHRS, YFSETQ. Trimming shortened V by 4 bases and J by 3 bases, and 13 bases separated the two germline ends. The CDR3 has 14 residues. CDR3 in DNA: TGCGCCAGCAGCCATCGGACCGAGAAAGAGACCCAGTACTTC. Residues: CASSHRTEKETQYF.

This clone was counted once. The V gene is TRBV7-8, the J gene TRBJ1-2; weak D call: TRBD1 (6 bases). V lost 1 base and J lost 8, with 20 bases in between. This CDR3 is 16 amino acids long. Per the germline V gene, CDR1 is SGHVS and CDR2 is FQNEAQ. Here the CDR3 DNA reads TGTGCCAGCAGCTTAGGGACAGCCCTGGTGTTTACCGGCTACACCTTC. Protein product: CASSLGTALVFTGYTF. Looking up the rest from reference TRBV7-8 and TRBJ1-2 gives the full variable domain: GAGVSQSPRYKVAKRGQDVALRCDPISGHVSLFWYQQALGQGPEFLTYFQNEAQLDKSGLPSDRFFAERPEGSVSTLKIQRTQQEDSAVYLCASSLGTALVFTGYTFGSGTRLTVV.

The chain carries TRBV10-2 and TRBJ2-3; a weak D match, TRBD1 (5 bases). The CDR3 extends over 13 amino acids. Germline assignment: CDR1 WSHSY and CDR2 SAAADI. V lost 7 bases and J lost 1, with 9 bases in between. The CDR3 DNA sequence: TGCGCCAGCATGCAGGGTGGCACAGATACGCAGTATTTT. Encoded protein: CASMQGGTDTQYF.